This T cell receptor (beta chain) was found in a study of cytomegalovirus exposure and HLA in healthy donors (dated by TCRdb to 2017 to 2019). About the full investigation: A later analysis indicated that the 130 or so validation repertoires were generated on the platform also employed for the 700 or so repertoires of the first cohort. The study aimed to test whether cataloging public T cell receptors could reveal signatures of past pathogen exposure. In addition to the first cohort of 500 to 850 subjects, a separate validation cohort of 120 different subjects was used. The study combined high-throughput TCR immunosequencing, statistical association of individual TCRs with disease status, and machine learning to predict cytomegalovirus infection status.

Library preparation employed the immunoSEQ multiplex PCR assay. The authors' pipeline ran thus. To diagnose cytomegalovirus status from the catalog of TCR beta chain sequences, a statistical classification framework was built. The clones in this table, taken by TCRdb from immuneACCESS, are in-frame only. Not every clone is retained; where verified, under half of the shortfall comes from an unresolved V gene, and the cause of the rest is unknown. The DNA gave D and trimming, while V, J and clone size come from that table. This sample lists about 250,000 clones; more than 85% were detected once. About 12% of the sample belongs to the ten largest clones. Study-level results and caveats: The validation cohort had no HLA typing available for a later analysis, so co-occurrence within that cohort was assessed over all 120 or so repertoires. Of the cluster scores, roughly 95% were above 0 in a later analysis, which found that TCRs clustered in the first cohort also tended to co-occur in the 120 validation repertoires. In vitro tests confirmed that a few of the cytomegalovirus-associated TCR beta chains recognize cytomegalovirus antigens. The study gave a list of under 200 TCR beta chains associated with cytomegalovirus. It was suggested by the authors that the approach could potentially be generalized to other disease states and immunological phenotypes. Across donors, most TCR sequences were observed very rarely, whereas some public TCRs were present in many individuals. In both the original and validation cohorts, the classifier was reported to diagnose cytomegalovirus status with high specificity and sensitivity.

Comments on this clone: It lacks a known antigen. No clone much larger than this one lies a single base away; base qualities are absent.

Donors formed part of the validation cohort, which comprised 120 or so subjects and was distinct from the first cohort of fewer than 750 subjects. The CDR3 runs 16 residues from the cysteine to the phenylalanine. Only CDR3 DNA remains: 48 bases, in frame from the first base. Per the germline V gene (reference sequence), MNHEY is the CDR1 and SMNVEV is the CDR2. Trimming takes 1 base off V and 5 bases off J; junction bases not matched to a gene: 5. Sequenced: PBMCs. Recombination linked TRBV27 to TRBJ2-7; 13 nucleotides in the junction match TRBD2. This sequence was found in a man between 18 and 29 years old in good health and CMV-seropositive. CDR3 reads: CASSLLLAGGTHEQYF. The DNA reads TGTGCCAGCAGTTTATTACTAGCGGGAGGGACCCACGAGCAGTACTTC.